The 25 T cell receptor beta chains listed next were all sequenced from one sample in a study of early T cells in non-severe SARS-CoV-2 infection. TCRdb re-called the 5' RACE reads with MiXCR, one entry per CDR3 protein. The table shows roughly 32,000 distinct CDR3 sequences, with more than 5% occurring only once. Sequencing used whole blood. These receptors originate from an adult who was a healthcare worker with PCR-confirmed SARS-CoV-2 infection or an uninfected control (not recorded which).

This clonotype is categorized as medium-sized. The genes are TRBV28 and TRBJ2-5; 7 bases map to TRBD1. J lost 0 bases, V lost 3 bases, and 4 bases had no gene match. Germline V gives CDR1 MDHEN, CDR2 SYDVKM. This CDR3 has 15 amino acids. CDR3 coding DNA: TGTGCCAGCAGTTTCAGACAGGGAAACCAAGAGACCCAGTACTTC. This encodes CASSFRQGNQETQYF. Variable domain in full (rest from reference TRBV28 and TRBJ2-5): DVKVTQSSRYLVKRTGEKVFLECVQDMDHENMFWYRQDPGLGLRLIYFSYDVKMKEKGDIPEGYSVSREKKERFSLILESASTNQTSMYLCASSFRQGNQETQYFGPGTRLLVL.

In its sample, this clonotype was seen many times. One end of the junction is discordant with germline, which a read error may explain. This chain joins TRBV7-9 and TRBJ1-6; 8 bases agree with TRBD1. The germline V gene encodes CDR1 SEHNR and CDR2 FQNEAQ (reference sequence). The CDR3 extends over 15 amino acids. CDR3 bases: TGTGCCAGCAGCTCACTCACAGGGGGAGATTCATCCCTCCACTTT. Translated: CASSSLTGGDSSLHF.

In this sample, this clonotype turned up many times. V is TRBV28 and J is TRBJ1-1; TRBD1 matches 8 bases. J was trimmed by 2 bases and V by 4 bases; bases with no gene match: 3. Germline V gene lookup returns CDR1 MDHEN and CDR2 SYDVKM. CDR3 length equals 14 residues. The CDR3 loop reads CASSSQGANTEAFF. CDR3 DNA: TGTGCCAGCAGTTCTCAGGGGGCAAACACTGAAGCTTTCTTT. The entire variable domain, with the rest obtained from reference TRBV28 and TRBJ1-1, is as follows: DVKVTQSSRYLVKRTGEKVFLECVQDMDHENMFWYRQDPGLGLRLIYFSYDVKMKEKGDIPEGYSVSREKKERFSLILESASTNQTSMYLCASSSQGANTEAFFGQGTRLTVV.

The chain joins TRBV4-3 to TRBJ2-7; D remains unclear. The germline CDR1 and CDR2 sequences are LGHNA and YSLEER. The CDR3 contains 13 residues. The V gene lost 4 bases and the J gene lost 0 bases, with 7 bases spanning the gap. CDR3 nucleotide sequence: TGCGCCAGCAGCCCTCCGAGCTCCTACGAGCAGTACTTC. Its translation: CASSPPSSYEQYF.

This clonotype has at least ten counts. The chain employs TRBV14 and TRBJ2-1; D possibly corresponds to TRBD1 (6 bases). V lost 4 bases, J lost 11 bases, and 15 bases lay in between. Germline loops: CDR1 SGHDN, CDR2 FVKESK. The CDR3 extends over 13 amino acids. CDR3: CASSRQGRDKQFF. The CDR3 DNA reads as TGTGCCAGCAGCCGCCAAGGCAGGGACAAGCAGTTCTTC.

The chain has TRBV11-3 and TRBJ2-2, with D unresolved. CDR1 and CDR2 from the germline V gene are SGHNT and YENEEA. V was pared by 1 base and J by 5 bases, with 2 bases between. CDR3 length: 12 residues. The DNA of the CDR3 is TGTGCCAGCAGCTTAGTAACCGGGGAGCTGTTTTTT. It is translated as CASSLVTGELFF.

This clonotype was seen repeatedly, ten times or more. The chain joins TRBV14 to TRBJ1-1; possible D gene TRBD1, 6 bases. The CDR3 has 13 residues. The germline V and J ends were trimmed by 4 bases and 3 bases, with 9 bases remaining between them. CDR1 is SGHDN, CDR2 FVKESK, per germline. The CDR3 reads CASSPTGYTEAFF. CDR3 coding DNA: TGTGCCAGCAGCCCGACAGGATACACTGAAGCTTTCTTT.

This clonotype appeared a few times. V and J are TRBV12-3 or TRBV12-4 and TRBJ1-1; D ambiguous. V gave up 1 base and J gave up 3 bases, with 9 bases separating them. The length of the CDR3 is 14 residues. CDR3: CASSLVVSHTEAFF. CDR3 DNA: TGTGCCAGCAGTTTAGTCGTATCGCACACTGAAGCTTTCTTT.

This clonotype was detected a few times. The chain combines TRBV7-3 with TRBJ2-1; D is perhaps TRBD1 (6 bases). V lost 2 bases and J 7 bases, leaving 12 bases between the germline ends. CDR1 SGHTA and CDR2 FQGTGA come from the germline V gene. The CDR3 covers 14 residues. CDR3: CASSLATGRNEQFF. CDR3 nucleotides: TGTGCCAGCAGCTTAGCAACAGGGAGAAATGAGCAGTTCTTC.

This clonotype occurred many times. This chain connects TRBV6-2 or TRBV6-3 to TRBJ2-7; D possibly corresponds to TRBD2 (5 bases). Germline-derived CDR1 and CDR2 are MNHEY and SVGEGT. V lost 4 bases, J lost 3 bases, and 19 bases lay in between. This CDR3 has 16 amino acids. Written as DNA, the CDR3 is TGTGCCAGCAGTTCCCCCCCCCGGTTCGGAGGCTACGAGCAGTACTTC. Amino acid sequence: CASSSPPRFGGYEQYF.

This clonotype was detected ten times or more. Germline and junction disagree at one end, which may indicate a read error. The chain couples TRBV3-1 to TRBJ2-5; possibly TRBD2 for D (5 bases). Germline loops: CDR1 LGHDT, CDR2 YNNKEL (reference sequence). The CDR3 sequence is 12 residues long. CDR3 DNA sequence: TGTGCCAGCAGCCAAGATTGGGAGCGCCGTGACTTC. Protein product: CASSQDWERRDF.

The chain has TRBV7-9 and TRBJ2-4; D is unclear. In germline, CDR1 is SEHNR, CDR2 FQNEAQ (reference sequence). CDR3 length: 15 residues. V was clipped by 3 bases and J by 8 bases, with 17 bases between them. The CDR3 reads CASSLAFTPYDIQYF. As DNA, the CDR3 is TGTGCCAGCAGCTTGGCCTTTACACCCTATGACATTCAGTACTTC. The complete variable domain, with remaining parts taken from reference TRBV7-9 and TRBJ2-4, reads DTGVSQNPRHKITKRGQNVTFRCDPISEHNRLYWYRQTLGQGPEFLTYFQNEAQLEKSRLLSDRFSAERPKGSFSTLEIQRTEQGDSAMYLCASSLAFTPYDIQYFGAGTRLSVL.

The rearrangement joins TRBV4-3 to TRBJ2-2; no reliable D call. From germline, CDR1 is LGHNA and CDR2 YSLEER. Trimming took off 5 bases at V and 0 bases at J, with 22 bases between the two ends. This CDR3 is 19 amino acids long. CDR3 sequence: CASSESALGATPNTGELFF. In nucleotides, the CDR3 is TGCGCCAGCAGCGAATCCGCCTTAGGTGCGACCCCGAACACCGGGGAGCTGTTTTTT.

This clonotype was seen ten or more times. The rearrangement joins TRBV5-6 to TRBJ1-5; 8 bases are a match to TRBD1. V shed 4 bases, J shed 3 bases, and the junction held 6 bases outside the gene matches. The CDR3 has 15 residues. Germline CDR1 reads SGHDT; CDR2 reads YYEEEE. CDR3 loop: CASSQDRVHNQPQHF. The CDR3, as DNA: TGTGCCAGCAGCCAGGACAGGGTCCACAATCAGCCCCAGCATTTT.

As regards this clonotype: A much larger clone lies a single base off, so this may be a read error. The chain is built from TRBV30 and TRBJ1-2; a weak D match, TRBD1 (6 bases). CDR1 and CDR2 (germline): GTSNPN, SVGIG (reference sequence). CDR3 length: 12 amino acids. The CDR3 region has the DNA TGTGCCTGGAGGGACAGTGGCTATGGCGACACCTTC. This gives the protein CAWRDSGYGDTF.

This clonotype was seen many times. CDR3 residues: CASTGTVYGYTF. CDR3 bases: TGTGCCAGCACCGGGACTGTCTATGGCTACACCTTC. The J gene is TRBJ1-2, the V gene TRBV12-3 or TRBV12-4, with a weak D call TRBD1 (5 bases). V was cut by 7 bases and J by 4 bases, with 10 bases left in between. The CDR3 runs 12 residues.

The CDR3 protein is CASSGGTSGASTDTQYF. The CDR3, as DNA: TGTGCCAGCAGCGGAGGGACTAGCGGGGCTAGCACAGATACGCAGTATTTT. The V gene is TRBV7-2, the J gene TRBJ2-3; 13 bases line up with TRBD2. Germline V gene data show CDR1 as SGHTA and CDR2 as FQGNSA. The CDR3 contains 17 residues. J lost 0 bases, V lost 5 bases, and 5 bases had no gene match.

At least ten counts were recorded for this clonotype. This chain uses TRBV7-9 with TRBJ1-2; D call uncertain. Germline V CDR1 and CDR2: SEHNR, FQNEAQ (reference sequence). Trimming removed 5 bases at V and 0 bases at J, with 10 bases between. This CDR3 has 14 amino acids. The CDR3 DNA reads TGTGCCAGCAGCAGACCTCCCTCTAACTATGGCTACACCTTC. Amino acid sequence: CASSRPPSNYGYTF.

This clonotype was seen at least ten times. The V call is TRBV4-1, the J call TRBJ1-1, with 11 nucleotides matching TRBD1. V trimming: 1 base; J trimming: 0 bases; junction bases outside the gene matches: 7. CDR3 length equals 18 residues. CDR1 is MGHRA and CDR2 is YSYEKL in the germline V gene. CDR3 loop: CASSQGPGQGVMNTEAFF. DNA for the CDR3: TGCGCCAGCAGCCAAGGACCGGGACAGGGGGTCATGAACACTGAAGCTTTCTTT.

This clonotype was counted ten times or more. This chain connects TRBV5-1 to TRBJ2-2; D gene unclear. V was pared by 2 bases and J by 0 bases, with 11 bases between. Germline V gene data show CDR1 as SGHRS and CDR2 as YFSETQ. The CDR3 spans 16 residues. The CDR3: CASSFVQPTNTGELFF. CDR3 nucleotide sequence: TGCGCCAGCAGCTTTGTCCAGCCTACGAACACCGGGGAGCTGTTTTTT.

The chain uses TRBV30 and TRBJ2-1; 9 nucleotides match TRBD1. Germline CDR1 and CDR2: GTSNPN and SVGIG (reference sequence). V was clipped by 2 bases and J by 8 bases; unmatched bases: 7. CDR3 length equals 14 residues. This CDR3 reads CAWSTGQGWDEQFF. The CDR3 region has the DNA TGTGCCTGGAGTACGGGACAGGGCTGGGATGAGCAGTTCTTC.

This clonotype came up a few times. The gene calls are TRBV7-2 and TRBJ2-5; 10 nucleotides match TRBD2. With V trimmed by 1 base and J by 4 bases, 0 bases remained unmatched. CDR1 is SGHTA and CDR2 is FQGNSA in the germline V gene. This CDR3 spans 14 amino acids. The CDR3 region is CASSLGLAGETQYF. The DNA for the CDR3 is TGTGCCAGCAGCTTAGGACTAGCGGGAGAGACCCAGTACTTC.

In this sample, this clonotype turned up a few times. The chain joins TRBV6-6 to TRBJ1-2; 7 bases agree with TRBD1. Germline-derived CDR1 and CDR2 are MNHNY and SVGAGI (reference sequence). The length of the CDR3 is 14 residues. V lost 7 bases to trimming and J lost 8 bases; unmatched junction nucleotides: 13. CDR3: CASIPTGKVGGYTF. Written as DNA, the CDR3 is TGTGCCAGCATCCCGACAGGGAAGGTTGGCGGCTACACCTTC.

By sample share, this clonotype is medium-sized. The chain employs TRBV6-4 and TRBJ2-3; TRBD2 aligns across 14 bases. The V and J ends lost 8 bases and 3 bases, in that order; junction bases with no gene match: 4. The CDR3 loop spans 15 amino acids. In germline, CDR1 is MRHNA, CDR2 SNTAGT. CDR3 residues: CASSGTSGGTDTQYF. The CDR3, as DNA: TGTGCCAGCTCCGGGACTAGCGGGGGAACAGATACGCAGTATTTT.

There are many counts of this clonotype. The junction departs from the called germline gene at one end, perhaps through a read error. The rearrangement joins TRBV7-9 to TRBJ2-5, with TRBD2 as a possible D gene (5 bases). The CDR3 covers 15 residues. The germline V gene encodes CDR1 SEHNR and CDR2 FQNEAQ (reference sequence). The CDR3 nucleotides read TGTGCCAGCAGCCTAGCCCTTGGGGACCAAGAGACCCAGTACTTC. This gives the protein CASSLALGDQETQYF.